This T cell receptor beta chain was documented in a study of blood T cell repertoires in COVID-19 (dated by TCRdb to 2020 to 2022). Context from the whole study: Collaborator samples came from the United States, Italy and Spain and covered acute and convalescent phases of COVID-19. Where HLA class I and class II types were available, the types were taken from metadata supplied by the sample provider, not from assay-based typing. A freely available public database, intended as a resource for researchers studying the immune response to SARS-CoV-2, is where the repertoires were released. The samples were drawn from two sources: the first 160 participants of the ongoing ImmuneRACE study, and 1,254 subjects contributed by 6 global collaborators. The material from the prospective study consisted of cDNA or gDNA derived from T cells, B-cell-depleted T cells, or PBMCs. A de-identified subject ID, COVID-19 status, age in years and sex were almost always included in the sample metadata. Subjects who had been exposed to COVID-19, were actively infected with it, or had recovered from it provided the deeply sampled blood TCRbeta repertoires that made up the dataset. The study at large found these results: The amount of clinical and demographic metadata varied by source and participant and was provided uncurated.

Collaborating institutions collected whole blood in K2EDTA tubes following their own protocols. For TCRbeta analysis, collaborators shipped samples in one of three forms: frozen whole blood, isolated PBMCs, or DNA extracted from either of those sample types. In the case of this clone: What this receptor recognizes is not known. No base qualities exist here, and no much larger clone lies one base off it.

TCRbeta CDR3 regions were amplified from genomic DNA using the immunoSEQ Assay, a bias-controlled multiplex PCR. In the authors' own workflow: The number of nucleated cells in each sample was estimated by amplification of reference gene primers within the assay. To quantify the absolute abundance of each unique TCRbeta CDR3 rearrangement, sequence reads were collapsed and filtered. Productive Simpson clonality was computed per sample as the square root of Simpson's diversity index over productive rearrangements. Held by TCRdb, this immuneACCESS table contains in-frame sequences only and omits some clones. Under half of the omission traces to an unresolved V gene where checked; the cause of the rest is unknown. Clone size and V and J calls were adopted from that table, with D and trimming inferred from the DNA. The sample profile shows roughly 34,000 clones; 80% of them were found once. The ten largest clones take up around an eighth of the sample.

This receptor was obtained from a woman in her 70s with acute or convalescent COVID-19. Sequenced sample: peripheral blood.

The nucleotide sequence reads as follows: TGTGCCAGCAGCCCAGGGGTAACTAATGAAAAACTGTTTTTT. Its protein reads: CASSPGVTNEKLFF. The rearranged segments are TRBV7-9 and TRBJ1-4; 6 matching bases give a weak D call of TRBD1. Based on the germline V gene (reference sequence), the CDR1 and CDR2 sequences are SEHNR and FQNEAQ. Counted from cysteine to phenylalanine, this CDR3 has 14 amino acids. The read is trimmed to its CDR3 DNA, 42 bases read in frame from base 1. V is reduced by 5 bases and J by 1 base, leaving a spacing of 8 bases between them.